Listed below are T cell receptor beta chains from one sample, sequenced in a study of cytomegalovirus exposure and HLA in healthy donors. Method: immunoSEQ multiplex PCR; TCRdb's copy keeps in-frame clones and lacks some. The sample has 150,000 to 200,000 clones, about 81% seen once. The source material was PBMCs. These receptor sequences come from a woman aged 30 to 39 in good health and CMV-seronegative. Each CDR3 is given with its conserved first and last residue. The order of the fields is D gene, clone size, J gene, V gene, CDR3 protein, CDR3 DNA. A D gene is named only where the DNA matches it firmly. Clone size is shown for a subset of rows, as once, few, many or a class of expanded clone.

D gene: TRBD1
clone size: NA
J gene: TRBJ2-7
V gene: TRBV19
CDR3 protein: CASSTPGTGYYEQYF
CDR3 DNA: TGTGCCAGTAGTACCCCCGGGACAGGGTACTACGAGCAGTACTTC

D gene: TRBD2
clone size: NA
J gene: TRBJ2-3
V gene: TRBV5-4
CDR3 protein: CASSDTPPLAGVTDTQYF
CDR3 DNA: TGTGCCAGCAGCGATACACCACCACTAGCGGGAGTGACAGATACGCAGTATTTT

D gene: TRBD1
clone size: few
J gene: TRBJ2-7
V gene: TRBV5-1
CDR3 protein: CASSTQGAPYEQYF
CDR3 DNA: TGCGCCAGCAGTACCCAGGGGGCACCCTACGAGCAGTACTTC

D gene: NA
clone size: NA
J gene: TRBJ1-2
V gene: TRBV5-8
CDR3 protein: CASSPMWPYGYTF
CDR3 DNA: TGTGCCAGCAGCCCCATGTGGCCCTATGGCTACACCTTC

D gene: NA
clone size: NA
J gene: TRBJ1-1
V gene: TRBV7-9
CDR3 protein: CASSSLPENTEAFF
CDR3 DNA: TGTGCCAGCAGCTCCCTGCCAGAGAACACTGAAGCTTTCTTT

D gene: TRBD2
clone size: NA
J gene: TRBJ2-7
V gene: TRBV15
CDR3 protein: CATSRLSGGAAEQYF
CDR3 DNA: TGTGCCACCAGCAGACTTAGCGGGGGGGCTGCCGAGCAGTACTTC

D gene: TRBD2
clone size: NA
J gene: TRBJ2-3
V gene: TRBV5-1
CDR3 protein: CASSLAGGLTDTQYF
CDR3 DNA: TGCGCCAGCAGCTTGGCGGGGGGGCTTACAGATACGCAGTATTTT

D gene: NA
clone size: NA
J gene: TRBJ2-3
V gene: TRBV6-1
CDR3 protein: CASSEALDSTDTQYF
CDR3 DNA: TGTGCCAGCAGTGAAGCCCTCGACTCCACAGATACGCAGTATTTT

D gene: TRBD1
clone size: NA
J gene: TRBJ1-1
V gene: TRBV2
CDR3 protein: CATLDRGRETEAFF
CDR3 DNA: TGTGCCACTCTGGACAGGGGGCGAGAAACTGAAGCTTTCTTT

D gene: TRBD1
clone size: once
J gene: TRBJ1-4
V gene: TRBV28
CDR3 protein: CASSPGQGGKLFF
CDR3 DNA: TGTGCCAGCAGTCCCGGACAGGGAGGAAAACTGTTTTTT

D gene: TRBD1
clone size: NA
J gene: TRBJ2-5
V gene: TRBV9
CDR3 protein: CASSGGQGGETQYF
CDR3 DNA: TGTGCCAGCAGCGGGGGACAGGGTGGAGAGACCCAGTACTTC

D gene: NA
clone size: NA
J gene: TRBJ2-7
V gene: TRBV6-1
CDR3 protein: CASRMGSHGSGEQYF
CDR3 DNA: TGTGCCAGCAGGATGGGTTCCCACGGGTCTGGAGAGCAGTACTTC

D gene: NA
clone size: once
J gene: TRBJ2-1
V gene: TRBV10-3
CDR3 protein: CAVGLSVSYNEQFF
CDR3 DNA: TGTGCCGTGGGCCTATCGGTATCCTACAATGAGCAGTTCTTC

D gene: TRBD2
clone size: NA
J gene: TRBJ2-1
V gene: TRBV4-1
CDR3 protein: CVLAGVYNEQFF
CDR3 DNA: TGCGTACTAGCGGGAGTATACAATGAGCAGTTCTTC

D gene: TRBD1
clone size: NA
J gene: TRBJ1-5
V gene: TRBV5-8
CDR3 protein: CASSLYLTGSHQPQHF
CDR3 DNA: TGTGCCAGCAGCTTGTATCTGACAGGGTCGCATCAGCCCCAGCATTTT

D gene: NA
clone size: NA
J gene: TRBJ2-1
V gene: TRBV6-5
CDR3 protein: CASSRTRLAYNEQFF
CDR3 DNA: TGTGCCAGCAGCCGAACCAGGTTAGCCTACAATGAGCAGTTCTTC

D gene: TRBD1
clone size: NA
J gene: TRBJ1-1
V gene: TRBV4-1
CDR3 protein: CASSQGLGGAAEAFF
CDR3 DNA: TGCGCCAGCAGCCAAGGTCTAGGGGGCGCAGCCGAAGCTTTCTTT

D gene: NA
clone size: NA
J gene: TRBJ2-5
V gene: TRBV5-6
CDR3 protein: CASSLAGRETQYF
CDR3 DNA: TGTGCCAGCAGCTTAGCAGGGAGGGAGACCCAGTACTTC

D gene: NA
clone size: few
J gene: TRBJ2-1
V gene: TRBV11-1
CDR3 protein: CASSSSRTAYNEQFF
CDR3 DNA: TGTGCCAGCAGTTCCTCGAGGACAGCCTACAATGAGCAGTTCTTC

D gene: TRBD2
clone size: NA
J gene: TRBJ2-5
V gene: TRBV2
CDR3 protein: CASSDDPPAGVQETQYF
CDR3 DNA: TGTGCCAGCAGTGATGATCCCCCAGCGGGAGTCCAAGAGACCCAGTACTTC

D gene: NA
clone size: NA
J gene: TRBJ2-7
V gene: TRBV6-6
CDR3 protein: CASRTTPTSSYEQYF
CDR3 DNA: TGTGCCAGCAGAACAACCCCGACTAGTTCCTACGAGCAGTACTTC

D gene: NA
clone size: NA
J gene: TRBJ1-2
V gene: TRBV5-1
CDR3 protein: CASSLSQPSDGYTF
CDR3 DNA: TGCGCCAGCAGCTTATCACAGCCCTCTGATGGCTACACCTTC

D gene: NA
clone size: NA
J gene: TRBJ2-7
V gene: TRBV27
CDR3 protein: CASSLAGREQYF
CDR3 DNA: TGTGCCAGCAGTTTGGCAGGGCGGGAGCAGTACTTC

D gene: TRBD1
clone size: once
J gene: TRBJ1-1
V gene: TRBV5-1
CDR3 protein: CASSLSTGAFEAFF
CDR3 DNA: TGCGCCAGCAGCTTGAGTACAGGGGCGTTTGAAGCTTTCTTT

D gene: TRBD1
clone size: NA
J gene: TRBJ2-7
V gene: TRBV6-5
CDR3 protein: CASSRPGTGIGEQYF
CDR3 DNA: TGTGCCAGCAGTCGTCCCGGGACAGGGATCGGCGAGCAGTACTTC